This T cell receptor beta chain originates from a study of blood T cells in healthy people across ages. PCR was performed a second time for about 7 to 11 cycles using a sample-barcoded 5' primer and a J-beta primer mix. The study obtained at least 2.5 million CDR3-containing paired-end reads from every sample. One entry per CDR3 protein results from TCRdb running MiXCR on the 5' RACE reads. The data contain about 680,000 distinct CDR3 sequences, over 45% of them singletons. V gave up 4 bases and J gave up 0 bases, with 10 bases separating them. From germline, CDR1 is SQVTM and CDR2 ANQGSEA. The CDR3 has 14 amino acids. This clonotype was picked up a small number of times.

V usage is TRBV29-1 and J usage is TRBJ2-4; D is unresolved. The sequence was obtained from a woman aged 55-70 years in good health. Material: blood. CDR3 amino acids: CSVVWELAKNIQYF. In nucleotides, the CDR3 is TGCAGCGTTGTCTGGGAACTAGCCAAAAACATTCAGTACTTC.